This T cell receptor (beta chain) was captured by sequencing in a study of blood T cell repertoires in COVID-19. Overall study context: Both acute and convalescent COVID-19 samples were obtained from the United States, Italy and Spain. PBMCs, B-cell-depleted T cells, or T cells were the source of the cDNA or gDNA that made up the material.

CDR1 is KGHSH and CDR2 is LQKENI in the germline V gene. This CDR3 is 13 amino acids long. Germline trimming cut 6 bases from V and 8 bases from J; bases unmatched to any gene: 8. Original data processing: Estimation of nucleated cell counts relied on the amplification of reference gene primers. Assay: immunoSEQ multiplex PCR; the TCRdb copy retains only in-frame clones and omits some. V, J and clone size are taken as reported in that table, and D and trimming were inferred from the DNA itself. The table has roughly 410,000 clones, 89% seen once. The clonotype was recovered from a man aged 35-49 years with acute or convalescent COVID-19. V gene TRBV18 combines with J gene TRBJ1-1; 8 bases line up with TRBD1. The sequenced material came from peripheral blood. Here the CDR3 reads CASSLIRDREAFF. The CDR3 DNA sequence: TGTGCCAGCTCTCTCATCCGGGACAGGGAAGCTTTCTTT.